This T cell receptor (beta chain) came from a study of T cells after yellow fever vaccination. The ends were cut back, 4 bases at V and 6 bases at J, with 18 bases in the middle. This CDR3 has 15 residues. Looked up from germline, CDR1 is SGHRS and CDR2 is YFSETQ. Researchers made TCR cDNA using 5'RACE template switching, and this step added a universal primer site and UMIs. TCRdb passed the 5' RACE reads through MiXCR, listing each CDR3 protein once. In the table there are some 600,000 distinct CDR3 sequences, about a sixth of which are singletons. The sequence was collected from a man aged 18 to 30 who received the YFV17D yellow fever vaccine. The source material was PBMCs, sampled less than 6 days after the first yellow fever vaccination. This chain links TRBV5-1 with TRBJ2-3; TRBD1 or TRBD2 may be the D gene (5 bases each). The CDR3 coding sequence is TGCGCCAGCAGCGCCCCCATGGGGACGGGCGATACGCAGTATTTT. Encoded protein: CASSAPMGTGDTQYF.